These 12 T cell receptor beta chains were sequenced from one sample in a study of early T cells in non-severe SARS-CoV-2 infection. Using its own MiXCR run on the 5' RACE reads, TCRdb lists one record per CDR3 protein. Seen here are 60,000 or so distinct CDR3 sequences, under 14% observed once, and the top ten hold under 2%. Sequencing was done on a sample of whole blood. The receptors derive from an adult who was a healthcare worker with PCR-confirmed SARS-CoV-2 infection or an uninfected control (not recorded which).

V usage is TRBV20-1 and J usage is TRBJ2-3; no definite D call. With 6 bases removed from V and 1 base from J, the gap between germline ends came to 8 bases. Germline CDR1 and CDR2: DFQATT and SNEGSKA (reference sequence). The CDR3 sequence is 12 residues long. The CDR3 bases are TGCAGTGCGAACTCGGGCACAGATACGCAGTATTTT. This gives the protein CSANSGTDTQYF.

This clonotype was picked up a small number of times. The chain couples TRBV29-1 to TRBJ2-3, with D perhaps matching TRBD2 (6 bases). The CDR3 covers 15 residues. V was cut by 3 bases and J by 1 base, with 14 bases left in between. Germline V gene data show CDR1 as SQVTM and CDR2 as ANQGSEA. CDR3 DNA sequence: TGCAGCGTTGATGGGTTCGGAGGGGGCACAGATACGCAGTATTTT. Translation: CSVDGFGGGTDTQYF.

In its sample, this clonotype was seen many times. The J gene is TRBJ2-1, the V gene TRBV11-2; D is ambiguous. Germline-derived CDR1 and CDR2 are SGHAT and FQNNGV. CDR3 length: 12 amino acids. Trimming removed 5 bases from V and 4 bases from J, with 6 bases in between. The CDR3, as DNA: TGTGCCAGCAGCCTGGGTTACAATGAGCAGTTCTTC. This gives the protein CASSLGYNEQFF.

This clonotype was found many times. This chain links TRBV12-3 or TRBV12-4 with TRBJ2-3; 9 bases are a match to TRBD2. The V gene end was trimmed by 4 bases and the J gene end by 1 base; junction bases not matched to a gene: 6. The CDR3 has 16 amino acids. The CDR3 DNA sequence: TGTGCCAGCAGTTCCGCGGGGGGGCCGGGCACAGATACGCAGTATTTT. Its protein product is CASSSAGGPGTDTQYF.

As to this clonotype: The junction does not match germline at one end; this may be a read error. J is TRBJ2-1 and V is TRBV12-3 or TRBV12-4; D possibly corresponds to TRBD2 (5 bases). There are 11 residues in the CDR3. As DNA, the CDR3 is TGTGCCAGCAGTTGGAGCGGAGAGCAGTCCTTC. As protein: CASSWSGEQSF.

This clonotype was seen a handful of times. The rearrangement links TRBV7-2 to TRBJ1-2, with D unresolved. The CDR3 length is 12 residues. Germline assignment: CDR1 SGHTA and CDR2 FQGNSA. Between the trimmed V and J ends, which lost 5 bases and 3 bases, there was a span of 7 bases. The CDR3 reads CASSQGDYGYTF. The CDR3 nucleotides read TGTGCCAGCAGCCAAGGAGACTATGGCTACACCTTC.

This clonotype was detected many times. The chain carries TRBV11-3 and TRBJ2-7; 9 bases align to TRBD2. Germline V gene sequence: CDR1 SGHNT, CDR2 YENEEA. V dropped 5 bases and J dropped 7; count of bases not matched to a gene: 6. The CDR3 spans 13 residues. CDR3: CASSLSGGREQYF. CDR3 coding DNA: TGTGCCAGCAGCCTTAGCGGGGGCCGGGAGCAGTACTTC.

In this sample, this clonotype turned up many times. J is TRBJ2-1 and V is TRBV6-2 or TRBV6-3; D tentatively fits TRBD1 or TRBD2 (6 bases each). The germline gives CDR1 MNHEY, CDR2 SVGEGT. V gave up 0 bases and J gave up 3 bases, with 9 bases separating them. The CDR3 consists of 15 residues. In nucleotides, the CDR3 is TGTGCCAGCAGTTACTCTAGGGGGGTCTACAATGAGCAGTTCTTC. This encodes CASSYSRGVYNEQFF.

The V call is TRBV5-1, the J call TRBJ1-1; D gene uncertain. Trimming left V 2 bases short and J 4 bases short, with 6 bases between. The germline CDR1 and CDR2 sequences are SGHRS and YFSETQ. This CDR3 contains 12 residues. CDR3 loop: CASSFKGTEAFF. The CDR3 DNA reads TGCGCCAGCAGCTTCAAAGGCACTGAAGCTTTCTTT.

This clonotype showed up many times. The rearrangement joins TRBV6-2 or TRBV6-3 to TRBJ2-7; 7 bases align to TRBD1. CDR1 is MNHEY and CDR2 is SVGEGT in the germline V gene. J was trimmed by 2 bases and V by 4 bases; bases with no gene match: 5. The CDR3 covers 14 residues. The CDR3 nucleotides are TGTGCCAGCAGTTCCGACAGGGTAACCTACGAGCAGTACTTC. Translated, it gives CASSSDRVTYEQYF.

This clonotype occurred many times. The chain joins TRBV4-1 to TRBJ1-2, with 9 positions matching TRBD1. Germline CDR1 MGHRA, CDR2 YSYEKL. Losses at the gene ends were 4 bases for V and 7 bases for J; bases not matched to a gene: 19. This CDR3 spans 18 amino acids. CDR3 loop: CASSPTLTKTGGISGYTF. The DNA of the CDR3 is TGCGCCAGCAGCCCTACCTTAACAAAGACAGGGGGAATCTCTGGCTACACCTTC.

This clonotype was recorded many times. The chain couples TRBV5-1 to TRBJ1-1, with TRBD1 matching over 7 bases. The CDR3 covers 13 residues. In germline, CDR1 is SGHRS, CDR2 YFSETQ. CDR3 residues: CGIGDSRNTEAFF. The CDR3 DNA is TGCGGTATCGGGGACAGCCGCAACACTGAAGCTTTCTTT.